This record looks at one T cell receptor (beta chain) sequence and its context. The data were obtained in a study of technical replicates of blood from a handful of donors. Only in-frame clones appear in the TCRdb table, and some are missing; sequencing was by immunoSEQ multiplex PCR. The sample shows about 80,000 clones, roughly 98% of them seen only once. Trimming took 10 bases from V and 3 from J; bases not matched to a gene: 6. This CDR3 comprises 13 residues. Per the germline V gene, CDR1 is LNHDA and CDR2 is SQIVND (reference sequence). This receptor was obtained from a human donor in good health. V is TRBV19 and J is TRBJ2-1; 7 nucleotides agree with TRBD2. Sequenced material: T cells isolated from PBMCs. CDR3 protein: CATSGVSYNEQFF. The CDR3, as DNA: TGTGCCACCAGCGGGGTTAGCTACAATGAGCAGTTCTTC.